This record looks at one T cell receptor beta chain sequence and its context. Its antigen is unknown. The entry originates in a study of T cells after yellow fever vaccination. Overall study context: SMART-Seq v4 Ultra Low Input handled preparation of low-cell-number fractions. Study-wide points: Primary-vaccination clones mostly resurfaced post-booster (nearly 97% CD4, roughly 87% CD8). FACS-sorted repertoires might harbor abundant contaminating clonotypes from the bulk population.

The TCR cDNA carried a universal primer site and UMIs from 5'RACE template switching. A single record per CDR3 protein comes from TCRdb applying MiXCR to the 5' RACE reads. The table has about 310,000 distinct CDR3 sequences, 3.6% seen once. The TCR originated in a man aged 18 to 30 who received the YFV17D yellow fever vaccine. The source material was PBMCs, sampled on the day of the yellow fever booster vaccination.

CDR3 amino acids: CASSSTSRTDTQYF. CDR3 sequence (DNA): TGCGCCAGCAGCTCGACTTCCCGCACAGATACGCAGTATTTT. The J gene is TRBJ2-3, the V gene TRBV5-1; D remains ambiguous. Germline CDR1 reads SGHRS; CDR2 reads YFSETQ. V gave up 3 bases and J gave up 1 base, with 9 bases separating them. The CDR3 extends over 14 amino acids. The entire variable domain, with the rest obtained from reference TRBV5-1 and TRBJ2-3, is as follows: KAGVTQTPRYLIKTRGQQVTLSCSPISGHRSVSWYQQTPGQGLQFLFEYFSETQRNKGNFPGRFSGRQFSNSRSEMNVSTLELGDSALYLCASSSTSRTDTQYFGPGTRLTVL.